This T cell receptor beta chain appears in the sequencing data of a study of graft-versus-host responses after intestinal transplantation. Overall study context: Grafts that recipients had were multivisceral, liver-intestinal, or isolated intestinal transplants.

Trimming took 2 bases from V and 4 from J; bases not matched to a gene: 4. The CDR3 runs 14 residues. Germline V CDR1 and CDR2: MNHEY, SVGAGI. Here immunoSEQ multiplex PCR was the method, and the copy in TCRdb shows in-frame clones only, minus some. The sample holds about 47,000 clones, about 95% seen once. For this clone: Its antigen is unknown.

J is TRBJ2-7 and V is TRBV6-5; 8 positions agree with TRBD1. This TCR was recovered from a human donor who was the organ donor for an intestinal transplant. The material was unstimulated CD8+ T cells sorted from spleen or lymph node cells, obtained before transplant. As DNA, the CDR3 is TGTGCCAGCAGTTACCGGACAGGGTTATACGAGCAGTACTTC. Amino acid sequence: CASSYRTGLYEQYF.